These 20 T cell receptor beta chains were all obtained from the same sample, sequenced in a study of read filtering for tumor transcriptome and immune sequencing. This library used roughly 430 ng RNA and molecular barcoded adaptors spanning alpha/delta and beta/gamma chains. TCRdb used MiXCR to reprocess the reads, holding one entry per CDR3 protein. The data contain some 130,000 distinct CDR3 sequences, less than 15% of them singletons. The sample consisted of a population of CD138-negative cells sorted from bone marrow. The receptors were gathered from a donor aged 40 or older with multiple myeloma.

In this sample, this clonotype turned up a few times. A much larger clone sits a single nucleotide away, making a read error possible. The rearrangement links TRBV7-6 to TRBJ2-1; TRBD2 agrees at 8 bases. The CDR3 has 15 residues. Germline CDR1 is SGHVS and CDR2 is FNYEAQ. V shed 2 bases and J 4 bases; nucleotides not matched to a gene: 4. CDR3 sequence reads: CASSLSSGAYNEQFF. CDR3 sequence (DNA): TGTGCCAGCAGCTTAAGTAGCGGGGCTTACAATGAGCAGTTCTTC.

The genes are TRBV19 and TRBJ2-7; TRBD2 aligns across 9 bases. The V segment lost 3 bases and the J segment 4 bases; nucleotides outside the gene matches: 4. Germline CDR1 reads LNHDA; CDR2 reads SQIVND (reference sequence). The CDR3 sequence is 14 residues long. The CDR3 region has the DNA TGTGCCAGTAGTATGGCTAGCGGGACATACGAGCAGTACTTC. Residues: CASSMASGTYEQYF. The variable domain in full, with the rest retrieved from reference TRBV19 and TRBJ2-7, is DGGITQSPKYLFRKEGQNVTLSCEQNLNHDAMYWYRQDPGQGLRLIYYSQIVNDFQKGDIAEGYSVSREKKESFPLTVTSAQKNPTAFYLCASSMASGTYEQYFGPGTRLTVT.

In the case of this clonotype: An end of the junction does not agree with germline; a read error may underlie this. V usage is TRBV20-1 and J usage is TRBJ1-1, with TRBD1 as a possible D gene (6 bases). The V gene's germline CDR1 is DFQATT and CDR2 SNEGSKA (reference sequence). The CDR3 contains 12 residues. CDR3 protein: CGANRANTEAFF. CDR3 coding DNA: TGCGGTGCTAACAGGGCGAACACTGAAGCTTTCTTT.

This clonotype was observed at least ten times. The J gene is TRBJ2-1, the V gene TRBV5-1, with D hard to call. Germline values: CDR1 SGHRS, CDR2 YFSETQ. This CDR3 contains 11 residues. V lost 3 bases, J lost 10 bases, and 8 bases lay in between. The CDR3, as DNA: TGCGCCAGCAGCTCCCCGACCGAGCAGTTCTTC. Its protein is CASSSPTEQFF.

This clonotype came up many times. The rearrangement links TRBV15 to TRBJ2-1; D perhaps matches TRBD2 (7 bases). Germline CDR1 and CDR2: LNHNV and YYDKDF (reference sequence). V was pared by 3 bases and J by 12 bases, with 24 bases between. The CDR3 length is 16 residues. CDR3 loop: CATSRQRDIGPPLQFF. The CDR3 DNA follows: TGTGCCACCAGCAGGCAGCGGGACATTGGACCACCCCTGCAGTTCTTC. The whole variable domain, remainder taken from reference TRBV15 and TRBJ2-1, is DAMVIQNPRYQVTQFGKPVTLSCSQTLNHNVMYWYQQKSSQAPKLLFHYYDKDFNNEADTPDNFQSRRPNTSFCFLDIRSPGLGDTAMYLCATSRQRDIGPPLQFFGPGTRLTVL.

In this sample, this clonotype turned up a few times. The V gene is TRBV7-3, the J gene TRBJ2-3; no clear D gene. Trimming cost V 5 bases and J 2 bases, with 11 bases left between them. The CDR3 runs to 14 residues. From germline, CDR1 is SGHTA and CDR2 FQGTGA. The CDR3 sequence is CASSPLGSTDTQYF. DNA of the CDR3: TGTGCCAGCAGCCCCCTTGGTTCCACAGATACGCAGTATTTT.

This clonotype occurred many times. The gene calls are TRBV7-6 and TRBJ2-7, with 7 bases that match TRBD2. Per the germline V gene, CDR1 is SGHVS and CDR2 is FNYEAQ. The ends lost 3 bases at V and 2 bases at J; junction bases unmatched: 4. This CDR3 contains 14 residues. The CDR3 coding sequence is TGTGCCAGCAGCTTTTCCAGCGGGGCCTACGAGCAGTACTTC. Translating it yields CASSFSSGAYEQYF.

Many counts were recorded for this clonotype. The chain employs TRBV6-5 and TRBJ1-1, with 12 bases fitting TRBD1. CDR3 length equals 15 residues. V shed 8 bases and J 1 base; nucleotides not matched to a gene: 5. The germline V gene encodes CDR1 MNHEY and CDR2 SVGAGI. The CDR3 region has the DNA TGTGCCAGCTGCAGGGACAGGGGGCAGAACACTGAAGCTTTCTTT. Protein product: CASCRDRGQNTEAFF.

The rearrangement uses TRBV3-1 and TRBJ2-1, with D uncertain. V shed 2 bases and J shed 1 base, with 6 bases lying between them. Germline assignment: CDR1 LGHDT and CDR2 YNNKEL (reference sequence). The CDR3 loop spans 14 amino acids. CDR3 sequence: CASSQYGSYNEQFF. CDR3 nucleotide sequence: TGTGCCAGCAGCCAATACGGGTCCTACAATGAGCAGTTCTTC.

This clonotype was picked up many times. The chain has TRBV24-1 and TRBJ2-1, with 11 bases identical to TRBD2. The germline CDR1 and CDR2 sequences are KGHDR and SFDVKD. Trimming took 3 bases from V and 7 from J; bases not matched to a gene: 16. The CDR3 consists of 19 residues. The DNA of the CDR3 is TGTGCCACCAGTGATCTCAGAAGTGGTAGCGGGAGGGCCGCGAATGAGCAGTTCTTC. Its translation is CATSDLRSGSGRAANEQFF.

This clonotype has at least ten counts. The rearrangement joins TRBV12-3 or TRBV12-4 to TRBJ2-1, with D uncertain. V gave up 6 bases and J gave up 9 bases, with 18 bases separating them. The length of the CDR3 is 14 residues. The CDR3, as DNA: TGTGCCAGCAGAGCGCGTAGTGATTCACGTGAGCAGTTCTTC. Residues: CASRARSDSREQFF.

This clonotype was seen more than once but under ten times. The chain combines TRBV5-1 with TRBJ2-1; 10 nucleotides align to TRBD1. The V and J ends lost 4 bases and 4 bases, in that order; junction bases with no gene match: 5. From germline, CDR1 is SGHRS and CDR2 YFSETQ. CDR3 length: 15 amino acids. The CDR3 spells CASSQGQGFYNEQFF. The CDR3 coding sequence is TGCGCCAGCAGCCAGGGACAGGGGTTTTACAATGAGCAGTTCTTC.

Many counts were recorded for this clonotype. The chain combines TRBV6-2 or TRBV6-3 with TRBJ2-7; 7 nucleotides agree with TRBD2. Germline CDR1 reads MNHEY; CDR2 reads SVGEGT. The CDR3 has 18 amino acids. J gave up 3 bases and V 0 bases, and 14 bases lay outside the gene matches. In DNA form, the CDR3 reads TGTGCCAGCAGTTACTCCCGTGCGGGAGCGAAGCCCTTCTACGAGCAGTACTTC. As protein: CASSYSRAGAKPFYEQYF.

This clonotype was seen repeatedly, ten times or more. The J gene is TRBJ2-1, the V gene TRBV5-1, with 8 nucleotides matching TRBD2. The CDR3 contains 14 residues. Germline lookup yields CDR1 SGHRS and CDR2 YFSETQ. J was trimmed by 3 bases and V by 4 bases; bases with no gene match: 3. CDR3 region: CASSPGTSYNEQFF. The CDR3 DNA reads as TGCGCCAGCAGCCCAGGGACTAGCTACAATGAGCAGTTCTTC.

This clonotype was picked up many times. The chain links TRBV7-9 to TRBJ2-7; TRBD1 is a possible D gene (6 bases). Deletions cut 4 bases from V and 7 bases from J, with 20 bases between. This CDR3 has 15 amino acids. In germline, CDR1 is SEHNR, CDR2 FQNEAQ (reference sequence). The CDR3 spells CASSSTRQVTMEQYF. Written as DNA, the CDR3 is TGTGCCAGCAGCTCCACCCGACAGGTGACGATGGAGCAGTACTTC.

Concerning this clonotype: A read error may explain this, as a much larger clone is one base away. Since no conserved phenylalanine or tryptophan closes the CDR3, a read error is the likely cause. V gene TRBV3-1 combines with J gene TRBJ2-2; D gene uncertain. The CDR3 is made up of 13 amino acids. Trimming shortened V by 4 bases and J by 1 base, and 4 bases separated the two germline ends. Per the germline V gene, CDR1 is LGHDT and CDR2 is YNNKEL (reference sequence). CDR3 loop: CASSRKNTGELFL. Here the CDR3 DNA reads TGTGCCAGCAGCCGGAAGAACACCGGGGAGCTGTTTCTT.

Many counts were recorded for this clonotype. The rearrangement uses TRBV27 and TRBJ2-7; D perhaps matches TRBD2 (6 bases). V lost 3 bases and J lost 5, with 11 bases in between. Germline CDR1 and CDR2: MNHEY and SMNVEV (reference sequence). This CDR3 is 13 amino acids long. CDR3 DNA: TGTGCCAGCAGTTTCCCGACTAGTCACGAGCAGTACTTC. Translating gives CASSFPTSHEQYF.

This clonotype was counted at least ten times. J is TRBJ2-1 and V is TRBV6-2 or TRBV6-3; TRBD2 aligns across 11 bases. The trim removed 5 bases at V and 6 bases at J, leaving 12 bases unmatched. There are 17 residues in the CDR3. The germline V gene encodes CDR1 MNHEY and CDR2 SVGEGT. The CDR3 DNA is TGTGCCAGCAGTGCTAGGGGCATAGCGGGAGGGCGCAATGAGCAGTTCTTC. Amino acid sequence: CASSARGIAGGRNEQFF.

The rearrangement links TRBV27 to TRBJ1-2; a weak D match, TRBD1 (5 bases). In germline, CDR1 is MNHEY, CDR2 SMNVEV (reference sequence). V was clipped by 5 bases and J by 4 bases, with 23 bases between them. The CDR3 runs to 17 residues. This chain's CDR3 is CASSPLPGWQDFYGYTF. Written as DNA, the CDR3 is TGTGCCAGCAGTCCCCTCCCAGGGTGGCAGGATTTCTATGGCTACACCTTC.

This clonotype came up many times. The J gene is TRBJ2-1, the V gene TRBV20-1; 7 positions agree with TRBD2. Germline V gene lookup returns CDR1 DFQATT and CDR2 SNEGSKA (reference sequence). After removal of 6 bases from V and 7 bases from J, the junction contained 3 bases not matched to a gene. The CDR3 is 11 residues long. CDR3 residues: CSAQRGNEQFF. The CDR3, as DNA: TGCAGTGCCCAGCGGGGAAATGAGCAGTTCTTC.